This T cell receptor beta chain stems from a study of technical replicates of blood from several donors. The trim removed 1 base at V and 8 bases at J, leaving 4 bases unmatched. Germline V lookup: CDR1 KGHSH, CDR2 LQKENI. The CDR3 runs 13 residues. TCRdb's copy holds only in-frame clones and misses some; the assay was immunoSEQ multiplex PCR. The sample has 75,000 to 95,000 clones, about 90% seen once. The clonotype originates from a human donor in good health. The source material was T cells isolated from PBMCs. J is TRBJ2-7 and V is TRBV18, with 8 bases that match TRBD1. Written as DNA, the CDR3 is TGTGCCAGCTCACCACTAGACAGGGGTCAGCAGTACTTC. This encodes CASSPLDRGQQYF.